This T cell receptor beta chain was identified during a study of T cell responses to AZD1222 COVID-19 vaccine. About this clone: The antigen remains undetermined.

Trimming cost V 5 bases and J 6 bases; bases outside gene matches: 4. The CDR3 is made up of 12 amino acids. Germline V gene lookup returns CDR1 SGHNT and CDR2 YENEEA. Libraries were prepared by immunoSEQ multiplex PCR; TCRdb keeps only in-frame clonotypes and omits some of them. The data contain over 100,000 clones, around 90% of them singletons. Study-level results: Donors were mostly white British, more females; clonal diversity possibly underestimated. With dominance at 160-218 and 743-854, vaccine-associated CD4 TCRs spanned spike. Targeting of unmutated variant regions was reportedly seen in nearly half of spike-specific TCRs.

This receptor was obtained from an adult in good health. The chain couples TRBV11-3 to TRBJ2-7, with 7 nucleotides matching TRBD2. The sample consisted of peripheral blood, taken on day 0 of MenACWY control vaccination. DNA of the CDR3: TGTGCCAGCAGCCCGGGGGGTCGCGAGCAGTACTTC. It specifies CASSPGGREQYF.